A single sample gave rise to the 24 T cell receptor beta chains below, sequenced in a study of circulating CD8 cells and anti-PD-1 response in melanoma. Live CD3+CD8+TCRalphabeta+ cells were sorted into four subsets by PD-1 and/or TIGIT. Each library started from around 14 ng of total RNA using the QIAseq Immune Repertoire TCR panel. TCRdb used MiXCR to reprocess the reads, holding one entry per CDR3 protein. This sample has about 710 distinct CDR3 sequences, with 7% found just once. Sequenced here: CD8+ T cells from PBMCs, sampled at baseline or after one month of anti-PD-1 therapy (not recorded which). These receptors all stem from a human donor with melanoma.

By its share, this clonotype is large. This chain joins TRBV19 and TRBJ1-1, with D unresolved. V shed 3 bases and J shed 0 bases, with 11 bases lying between them. The germline gives CDR1 LNHDA, CDR2 SQIVND (reference sequence). The CDR3 consists of 15 residues. This CDR3 reads CASSIGSNLNTEAFF. The DNA of the CDR3 is TGTGCCAGTAGTATCGGGAGTAACCTGAACACTGAAGCTTTCTTT. Supplemented by reference TRBV19 and TRBJ1-1, the full variable domain reads DGGITQSPKYLFRKEGQNVTLSCEQNLNHDAMYWYRQDPGQGLRLIYYSQIVNDFQKGDIAEGYSVSREKKESFPLTVTSAQKNPTAFYLCASSIGSNLNTEAFFGQGTRLTVV.

This clonotype is judged large. This rearrangement joins TRBV7-9 to TRBJ2-7; TRBD1 is a possible D gene (5 bases). The germline CDR1 and CDR2 sequences are SEHNR and FQNEAQ (reference sequence). Trimming pared 8 bases from V and 2 bases from J, leaving 13 bases between. The CDR3 length is 13 residues. CDR3 sequence reads: CASLGLGPYEQYF. For the CDR3, the DNA is TGTGCCAGCTTGGGTTTGGGGCCCTACGAGCAGTACTTC. The full variable domain, its missing parts supplied by reference TRBV7-9 and TRBJ2-7, is DTGVSQNPRHKITKRGQNVTFRCDPISEHNRLYWYRQTLGQGPEFLTYFQNEAQLEKSRLLSDRFSAERPKGSFSTLEIQRTEQGDSAMYLCASLGLGPYEQYFGPGTRLTVT.

This clonotype is labeled as large. The chain employs TRBV20-1 and TRBJ2-7, with D possibly matching TRBD2 (5 bases). CDR1 DFQATT and CDR2 SNEGSKA come from the germline V gene (reference sequence). V was cut by 1 base and J by 4 bases, with 17 bases left in between. The CDR3 is 15 amino acids. DNA of the CDR3: TGCAGTGCTAGAGTGAGAGACTACAGTTCTTACGAGCAGTACTTC. This encodes CSARVRDYSSYEQYF.

By share of the sample, this clonotype is medium-sized. The genes are TRBV20-1 and TRBJ2-1; D is possibly TRBD1 or TRBD2 (5 bases each). The germline gives CDR1 DFQATT, CDR2 SNEGSKA (reference sequence). CDR3 length: 15 residues. The V and J ends lost 1 base and 2 bases respectively, with 12 bases between them. The CDR3 region has the DNA TGCAGTGCTAGAGGGGGCAGGACTCCCTACAATGAGCAGTTCTTC. Translated: CSARGGRTPYNEQFF.

This clonotype is classed as large. The chain is built from TRBV25-1 and TRBJ2-2; TRBD1 or TRBD2 may be the D gene (5 bases each). Germline V lookup: CDR1 MGHDK, CDR2 SYGVNS. V gave up 4 bases and J gave up 5 bases, with 8 bases separating them. This CDR3 has 13 residues. The CDR3 DNA reads TGTGCCAGCAGTGTGGGGGTTACCGGGGAGCTGTTTTTT. As protein: CASSVGVTGELFF.

A note on this clonotype: This sequence may be a read error, since a much larger clone differs from it by one base. The rearrangement links TRBV19 to TRBJ2-1; maybe TRBD1 (6 bases). The ends were cut back, 3 bases at V and 6 bases at J, with 12 bases in the middle. Germline V gene lookup returns CDR1 LNHDA and CDR2 SQIVND (reference sequence). The CDR3 has 14 amino acids. CDR3 sequence (DNA): TGTGCCAGTAGTATCGGGCAGGGGTGCAATGAGCAGTTCTTC. Translated, it gives CASSIGQGCNEQFF.

By frequency in the sample, this clonotype is medium-sized (0.01 to 0.1%). This chain connects TRBV7-2 to TRBJ2-1; TRBD2 aligns across 10 bases. CDR3 length: 18 amino acids. Germline CDR1 is SGHTA and CDR2 is FQGNSA. The ends lost 1 base at V and 4 bases at J; junction bases unmatched: 10. CDR3 sequence: CASSLVGEREGKYNEQFF. DNA for the CDR3: TGTGCCAGCAGCTTAGTCGGGGAGCGGGAGGGTAAATACAATGAGCAGTTCTTC.

This clonotype is medium-sized within its sample. V gene TRBV12-5 combines with J gene TRBJ2-5; D not resolved. Germline V CDR1 and CDR2: LGHNT, FRNRAP. The CDR3 loop spans 14 amino acids. V was cut by 7 bases and J by 2 bases, with 14 bases left in between. CDR3 in DNA: TGTGCTAGTGCCGCCGTGGACGGACAAGAGACCCAGTACTTC. Its protein is CASAAVDGQETQYF.

The gene calls are TRBV30 and TRBJ1-2, with D possibly TRBD1 on 6 matching bases. Trimming pared 5 bases from V and 7 bases from J, leaving 14 bases between. Germline loops: CDR1 GTSNPN, CDR2 SVGIG (reference sequence). There are 12 residues in the CDR3. DNA for the CDR3: TGTGCCTGGGACTATCGCAGGGGTGGCTACACCTTC. Its translation is CAWDYRRGGYTF. The variable domain in full, completed from reference TRBV30 and TRBJ1-2, reads SQTIHQWPATLVQPVGSPLSLECTVEGTSNPNLYWYRQAAGRGLQLLFYSVGIGQISSEVPQNLSASRPQDRQFILSSKKLLLSDSGFYLCAWDYRRGGYTFGSGTRLTVV.

This clonotype rates as large. CDR3 loop: CASGDSYEQYF. The CDR3 nucleotides are TGTGCCAGCGGAGACTCCTACGAGCAGTACTTC. The V and J genes are TRBV25-1 and TRBJ2-7; D uncertain. The V and J ends lost 8 bases and 0 bases respectively, with 5 bases between them. From germline, CDR1 is MGHDK and CDR2 SYGVNS. The CDR3 is 11 amino acids.

Relative to its sample, this clonotype is medium-sized (0.01 to 0.1%). V is TRBV5-6 and J is TRBJ2-7; TRBD1 aligns across 7 bases. CDR3 length: 14 residues. After removal of 3 bases from V and 2 bases from J, the junction contained 5 bases not matched to a gene. The germline gives CDR1 SGHDT, CDR2 YYEEEE. The CDR3 is CASSYGQAAYEQYF. CDR3 coding DNA: TGTGCCAGCAGCTACGGACAGGCCGCCTACGAGCAGTACTTC.

In its sample, this clonotype ranks as large. The CDR3 DNA follows: TGTGCCAGCAGGATTAGCGGGAATACCGACAATGAGCAGTTCTTC. Translating gives CASRISGNTDNEQFF. The chain couples TRBV28 to TRBJ2-1, with 8 bases fitting TRBD2. CDR3 length equals 15 residues. Looked up from germline, CDR1 is MDHEN and CDR2 is SYDVKM. V was clipped by 6 bases and J by 5 bases; unmatched bases: 9.

In its sample, this clonotype is medium-sized. The chain is built from TRBV20-1 and TRBJ2-7; a weak D match, TRBD1 (6 bases). V was cut by 0 bases and J by 4 bases, with 13 bases left in between. The CDR3 is 14 amino acids. Germline V lookup: CDR1 DFQATT, CDR2 SNEGSKA (reference sequence). The CDR3 DNA reads as TGCAGTGCTAGAGATTGGAGACAGGATTACGAGCAGTACTTC. It codes for CSARDWRQDYEQYF.

This clonotype is medium-sized. The chain has TRBV27 and TRBJ2-7; the match to TRBD2 covers 7 bases. The junction had 10 bases not matched to a gene; V was cut back by 7 bases and J by 7 bases. CDR1 and CDR2 (germline): MNHEY, SMNVEV (reference sequence). The CDR3 runs 13 residues. The CDR3 region has the DNA TGTGCCAGCACCTCGCTGGGGGAGGGTGAGCAGTACTTC. Amino acid sequence: CASTSLGEGEQYF.

Judged by abundance, this clonotype is medium-sized (0.01 to 0.1%). The chain has TRBV25-1 and TRBJ2-7, with TRBD2 matching over 10 bases. This CDR3 has 15 amino acids. Germline V CDR1 and CDR2: MGHDK, SYGVNS. J was trimmed by 2 bases and V by 4 bases; bases with no gene match: 5. The CDR3 DNA sequence: TGTGCCAGCAGTGCCACTAGCGGGGAAACCTACGAGCAGTACTTC. This encodes CASSATSGETYEQYF.

With respect to this clonotype: A much larger clone lies one base from this, so it may be a read error. The chain links TRBV6-4 to TRBJ2-1; the D call may be TRBD1 or TRBD2 (5 bases each). The CDR3 spans 15 residues. Germline V lookup: CDR1 MRHNA, CDR2 SNTAGT. Trimming took 4 bases from V and 4 from J, leaving 14 bases between them. The CDR3 region has the DNA TGTGCCAGCAGTGCTGGACGGGGCAGTTACAATGAGCAGTTCTTC. This gives the protein CASSAGRGSYNEQFF.

A word on this clonotype: A read error is possible here, since a much larger clone lies one base away. CDR3 protein: CCARDRALSYEQYF. CDR3 sequence (DNA): TGCTGTGCCAGGGACAGGGCCCTCTCCTACGAGCAGTACTTC. The rearrangement joins TRBV20-1 to TRBJ2-7, with 9 bases matching TRBD1. The CDR3 consists of 14 residues. Germline V lookup: CDR1 DFQATT, CDR2 SNEGSKA (reference sequence).

In its sample, this clonotype ranks as large. This chain connects TRBV27 to TRBJ2-7, with D perhaps matching TRBD1 or TRBD2 (5 bases each). Trimming removed 5 bases at V and 0 bases at J, with 17 bases between. The CDR3 is made up of 16 amino acids. Looked up from germline, CDR1 is MNHEY and CDR2 is SMNVEV (reference sequence). The CDR3 region has the DNA TGTGCCAGCAGTCCCGGGGCCTTAATGAGCTCCTACGAGCAGTACTTC. This sequence encodes CASSPGALMSSYEQYF.

In the case of this clonotype: A much larger clonotype is one base distant, so this may be a read error. This rearrangement joins TRBV2 to TRBJ1-5; maybe TRBD1 (6 bases). CDR1 and CDR2 from the germline V gene are SNHLY and FYNNEI. V lost 4 bases and J 3 bases, leaving 16 bases between the germline ends. The CDR3 covers 16 residues. CDR3 in DNA: TGTGCCAGCAGTGTTACGTCCAGGGGATACAATCAGCCCCAGCATTTT. Its protein is CASSVTSRGYNQPQHF.

This clonotype was seen a handful of times. A read error may be the cause here, since a much bigger clone is one base away. CDR3 bases: TGTGCCAGCAGCCAGCAGGTCCACAATGAGCAGTTCTTC. Residues: CASSQQVHNEQFF. This sequence joins TRBV14 and TRBJ2-1; D gene unclear. Germline V CDR1 and CDR2: SGHDN, FVKESK. Trimming took 3 bases from V and 5 from J, leaving 8 bases between them. This CDR3 is built from 13 residues.

Within the sample, this clonotype is medium-sized. This chain connects TRBV18 to TRBJ2-7, with TRBD1 identical over 8 bases. Trimming took 3 bases from V and 2 from J; bases not matched to a gene: 9. There are 16 residues in the CDR3. Germline assignment: CDR1 KGHSH and CDR2 LQKENI. DNA of the CDR3: TGTGCCAGCTCACCGGCCGATTGGGACAGGCCCTACGAGCAGTACTTC. It translates to CASSPADWDRPYEQYF.

The chain links TRBV11-2 to TRBJ2-1; D is perhaps TRBD2 (5 bases). The CDR3 contains 16 residues. V was pared by 5 bases and J by 4 bases, with 18 bases between. CDR1 and CDR2 (germline): SGHAT, FQNNGV. The CDR3 spells CASSVAWLAEYNEQFF. The CDR3, as DNA: TGTGCCAGCAGCGTAGCATGGCTAGCAGAATACAATGAGCAGTTCTTC.

The rearrangement uses TRBV7-3 and TRBJ2-1; D remains unclear. The V and J ends lost 3 bases and 11 bases respectively, with 5 bases between them. The CDR3 length is 10 residues. Germline-derived CDR1 and CDR2 are SGHTA and FQGTGA. The CDR3 loop is CASSLRKQFF. The CDR3 nucleotides read TGTGCCAGCAGCTTGCGGAAGCAGTTCTTC.

By frequency in the sample, this clonotype is medium-sized. The J gene is TRBJ2-5, the V gene TRBV25-1, with 8 bases that match TRBD1. V trimming: 3 bases; J trimming: 5 bases; junction bases outside the gene matches: 11. Germline assignment: CDR1 MGHDK and CDR2 SYGVNS. CDR3 length equals 16 residues. In nucleotides, the CDR3 is TGTGCCAGCAGTGACCCCTGGACAGGGTGGGTGGAGACCCAGTACTTC. Encoded protein: CASSDPWTGWVETQYF.